The T cell receptor (beta chain) under discussion was sequenced for a study of cytomegalovirus exposure and HLA in healthy donors. These donors, healthy bone marrow donors, were studied. Whole-study results and caveats: In an earlier analysis, productive rearrangement rates for most beta V segments clustered near 87% or 30%. It was taken for granted in presence/absence analyses that sequencing depth across donors was roughly uniform. Rarity held for most TCR sequences, but there were some public TCRs that occurred in many donors.

A note on this clone: No antigen is known for it.

The germline V gene encodes CDR1 GTSNPN and CDR2 SVGIG (reference sequence). This CDR3 is built from 13 residues. Trimming left V 5 bases short and J 3 bases short, with 13 bases between. PCR employed 60 Vbeta and 13 Jbeta primers. Clones were sequenced by immunoSEQ multiplex PCR, and TCRdb holds only the in-frame ones, with some missing. Here the sample spans around 160,000 clones, approximately 70% being singletons. The sequence was collected from a man younger than 35 in good health and CMV-seropositive. This rearrangement joins TRBV30 to TRBJ1-1, with a possible D match to TRBD1 (5 bases). The sequencing sample was made of PBMCs. Here the CDR3 reads CAWGGWGDTEAFF. CDR3 coding DNA: TGTGCCTGGGGAGGCTGGGGGGACACTGAAGCTTTCTTT.